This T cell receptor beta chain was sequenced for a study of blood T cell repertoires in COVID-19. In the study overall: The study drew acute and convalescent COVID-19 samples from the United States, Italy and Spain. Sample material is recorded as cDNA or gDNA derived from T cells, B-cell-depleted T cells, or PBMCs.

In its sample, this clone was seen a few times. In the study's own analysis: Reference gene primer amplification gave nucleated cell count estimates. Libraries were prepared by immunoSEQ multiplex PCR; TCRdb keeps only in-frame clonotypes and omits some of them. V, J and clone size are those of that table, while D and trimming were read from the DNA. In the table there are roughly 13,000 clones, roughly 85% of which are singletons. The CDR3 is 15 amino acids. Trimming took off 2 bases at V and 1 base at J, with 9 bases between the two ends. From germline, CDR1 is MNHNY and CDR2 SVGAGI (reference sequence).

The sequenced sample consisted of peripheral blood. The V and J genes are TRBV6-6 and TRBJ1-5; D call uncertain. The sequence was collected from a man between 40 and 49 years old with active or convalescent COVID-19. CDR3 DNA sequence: TGTGCCAGCAGTTACCAACAGATAAGCAATCAGCCCCAGCATTTT. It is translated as CASSYQQISNQPQHF.